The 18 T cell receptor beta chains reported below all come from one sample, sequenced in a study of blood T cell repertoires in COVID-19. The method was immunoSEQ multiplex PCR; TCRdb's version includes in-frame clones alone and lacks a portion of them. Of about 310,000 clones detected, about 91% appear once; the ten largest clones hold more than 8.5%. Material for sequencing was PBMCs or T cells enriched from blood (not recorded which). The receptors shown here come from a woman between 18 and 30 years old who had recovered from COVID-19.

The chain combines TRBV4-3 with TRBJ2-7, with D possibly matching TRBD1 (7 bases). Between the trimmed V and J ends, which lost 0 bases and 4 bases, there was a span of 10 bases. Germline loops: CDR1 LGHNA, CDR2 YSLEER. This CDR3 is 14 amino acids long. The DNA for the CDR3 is TGCGCCAGCAGCCAAGATGCAGGGGGGTACGAGCAGTACTTC. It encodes CASSQDAGGYEQYF.

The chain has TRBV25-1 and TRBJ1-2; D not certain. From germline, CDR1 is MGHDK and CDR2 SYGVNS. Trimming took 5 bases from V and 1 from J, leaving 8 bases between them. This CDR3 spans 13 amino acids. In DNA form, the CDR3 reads TGTGCCAGCAGTAGCTACGTTAACTATGGCTACACCTTC. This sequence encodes CASSSYVNYGYTF.

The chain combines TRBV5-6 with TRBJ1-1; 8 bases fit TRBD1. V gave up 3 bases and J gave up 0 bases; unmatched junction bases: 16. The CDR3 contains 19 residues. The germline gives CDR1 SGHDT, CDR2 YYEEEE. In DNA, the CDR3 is TGTGCCAGCAGCTCACGCGACAGGGGATTTGTGGGGATGAACACTGAAGCTTTCTTT. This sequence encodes CASSSRDRGFVGMNTEAFF.

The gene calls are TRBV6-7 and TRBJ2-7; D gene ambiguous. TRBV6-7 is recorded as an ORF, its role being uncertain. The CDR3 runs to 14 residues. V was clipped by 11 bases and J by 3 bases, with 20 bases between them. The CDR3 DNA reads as TGTGCCGATAAGAGGTACCGCCTAAACTACGAGCAGTACTTC. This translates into CADKRYRLNYEQYF.

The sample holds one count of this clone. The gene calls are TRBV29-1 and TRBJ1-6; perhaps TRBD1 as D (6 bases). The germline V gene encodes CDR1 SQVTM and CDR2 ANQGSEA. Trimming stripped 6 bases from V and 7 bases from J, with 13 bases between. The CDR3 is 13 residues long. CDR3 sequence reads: CSVSTGSNSPLHF. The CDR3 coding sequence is TGCAGCGTCTCCACAGGGTCAAATTCACCCCTCCACTTT.

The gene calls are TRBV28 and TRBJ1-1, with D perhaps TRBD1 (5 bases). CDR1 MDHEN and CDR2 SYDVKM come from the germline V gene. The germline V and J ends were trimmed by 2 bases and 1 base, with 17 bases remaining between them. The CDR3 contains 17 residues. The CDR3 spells CASSLGRGHLSNTEAFF. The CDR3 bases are TGTGCCAGCAGTTTAGGTAGGGGCCACCTTTCGAACACTGAAGCTTTCTTT.

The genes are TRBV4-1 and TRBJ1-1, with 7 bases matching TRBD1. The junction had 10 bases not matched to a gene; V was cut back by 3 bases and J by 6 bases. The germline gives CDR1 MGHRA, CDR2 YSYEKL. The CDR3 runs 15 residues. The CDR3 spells CASSQPSTGTPEAFF. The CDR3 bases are TGCGCCAGCAGCCAGCCATCGACAGGGACTCCTGAAGCTTTCTTT.

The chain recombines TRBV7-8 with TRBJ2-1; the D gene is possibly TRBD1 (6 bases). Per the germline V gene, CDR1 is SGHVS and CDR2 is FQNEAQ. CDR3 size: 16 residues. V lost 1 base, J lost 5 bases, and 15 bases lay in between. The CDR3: CASSLVGAGDHNEQFF. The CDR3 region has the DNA TGTGCCAGCAGCTTAGTCGGGGCAGGGGACCACAATGAGCAGTTCTTC.

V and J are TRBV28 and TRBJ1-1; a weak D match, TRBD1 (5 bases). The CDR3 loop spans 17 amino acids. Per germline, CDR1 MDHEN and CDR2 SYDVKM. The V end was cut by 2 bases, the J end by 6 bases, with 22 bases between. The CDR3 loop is CASSLGSLFGGRAEAFF. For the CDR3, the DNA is TGTGCCAGCAGTTTAGGTTCGTTGTTTGGGGGGAGAGCTGAAGCTTTCTTT. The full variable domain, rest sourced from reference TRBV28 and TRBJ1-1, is DVKVTQSSRYLVKRTGEKVFLECVQDMDHENMFWYRQDPGLGLRLIYFSYDVKMKEKGDIPEGYSVSREKKERFSLILESASTNQTSMYLCASSLGSLFGGRAEAFFGQGTRLTVV.

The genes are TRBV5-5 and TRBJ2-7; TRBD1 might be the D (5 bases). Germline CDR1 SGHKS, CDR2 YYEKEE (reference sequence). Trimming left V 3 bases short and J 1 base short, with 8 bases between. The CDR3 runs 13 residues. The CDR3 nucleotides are TGTGCCAGCAGCTCCAGGGTTTCCTACGAGCAGTACTTC. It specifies CASSSRVSYEQYF.

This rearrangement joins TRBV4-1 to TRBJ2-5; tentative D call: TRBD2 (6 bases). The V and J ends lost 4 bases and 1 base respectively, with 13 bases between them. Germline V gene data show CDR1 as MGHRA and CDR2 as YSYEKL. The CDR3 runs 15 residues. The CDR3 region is CASSRGGGTQETQYF. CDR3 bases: TGCGCCAGCAGCCGGGGTGGCGGGACCCAAGAGACCCAGTACTTC.

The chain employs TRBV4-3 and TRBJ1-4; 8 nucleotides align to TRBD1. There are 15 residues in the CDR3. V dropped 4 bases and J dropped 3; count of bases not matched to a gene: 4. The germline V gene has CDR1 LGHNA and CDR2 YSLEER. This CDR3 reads CASSRGQGANEKLFF. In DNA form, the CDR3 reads TGCGCCAGCAGCCGAGGACAGGGCGCTAATGAAAAACTGTTTTTT.

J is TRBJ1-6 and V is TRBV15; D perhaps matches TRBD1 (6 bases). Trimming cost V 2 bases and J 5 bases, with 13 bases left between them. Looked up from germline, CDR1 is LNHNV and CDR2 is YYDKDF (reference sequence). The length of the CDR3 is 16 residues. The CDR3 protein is CATSRLRGGDNSPLHF. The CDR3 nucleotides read TGTGCCACCAGCAGATTAAGGGGGGGGGATAATTCACCCCTCCACTTT.

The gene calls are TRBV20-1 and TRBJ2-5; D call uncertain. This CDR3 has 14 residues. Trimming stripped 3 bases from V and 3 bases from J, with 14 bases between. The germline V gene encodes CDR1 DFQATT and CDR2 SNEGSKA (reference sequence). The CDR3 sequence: CSASRPGWKETQYF. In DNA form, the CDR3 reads TGCAGTGCTAGTAGGCCAGGATGGAAAGAGACCCAGTACTTC.

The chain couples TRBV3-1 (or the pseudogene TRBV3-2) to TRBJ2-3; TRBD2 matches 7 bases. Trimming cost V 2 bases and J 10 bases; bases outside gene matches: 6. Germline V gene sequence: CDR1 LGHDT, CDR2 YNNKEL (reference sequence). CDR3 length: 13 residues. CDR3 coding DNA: TGTGCCAGCAGCCAACAGACTAGCATTTCGCAGTATTTT. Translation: CASSQQTSISQYF.

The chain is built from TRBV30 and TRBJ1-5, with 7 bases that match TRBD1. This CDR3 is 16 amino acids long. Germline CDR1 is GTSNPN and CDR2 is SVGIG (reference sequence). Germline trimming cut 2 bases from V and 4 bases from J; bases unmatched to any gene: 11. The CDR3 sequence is CAWSTPGQEGNQPQHF. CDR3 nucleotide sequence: TGTGCCTGGAGTACCCCAGGACAGGAGGGAAATCAGCCCCAGCATTTT.

The CDR3: CASSFSVSYEQYF. The CDR3 DNA is TGTGCCAGCAGTTTTTCCGTTTCCTACGAGCAGTACTTC. The J gene is TRBJ2-7, the V gene TRBV27; D remains ambiguous. Looked up from germline, CDR1 is MNHEY and CDR2 is SMNVEV (reference sequence). V was shortened by 3 bases and J by 1 base, with 7 bases between the two germline ends. CDR3 length: 13 residues.

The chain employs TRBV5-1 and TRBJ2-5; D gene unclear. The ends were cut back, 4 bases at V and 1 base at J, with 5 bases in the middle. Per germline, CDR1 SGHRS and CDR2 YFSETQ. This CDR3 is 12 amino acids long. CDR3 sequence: CASSLSQETQYF. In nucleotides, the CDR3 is TGCGCCAGCAGCCTGTCCCAAGAGACCCAGTACTTC.